The subject of this entry is one TCR beta chain. Its target is not known. This sample stems from a study of shared clonotypes between healthy human individuals. This CDR3 is 15 amino acids long. The ends lost 5 bases at V and 4 bases at J; junction bases unmatched: 1. In germline, CDR1 is MDHEN, CDR2 SYDVKM. Notes on the study in general: It was the non-shared clonotypes that had lower generation probabilities than clonotypes shared by all four donors. Memory subsets had estimated richness that was generally smaller than that of naive subsets. Naive CD4 clonotypes were shared across several donors at about 5%.

Assay runs were performed at deep level. Generated by immunoSEQ multiplex PCR, the TCRdb table keeps only in-frame clones and is missing some. Here the sample spans 550,000 to 850,000 clones, roughly 72% being singletons. The sample taken for sequencing was memory CD4+ T cells sorted from blood. Subset noted: CD45RA-negative fraction. This chain joins TRBV28 and TRBJ2-2; 13 nucleotides match TRBD2. This clonotype was obtained from a woman between 25 and 40 years old in good health. The CDR3 nucleotides read TGTGCCAGCAGTAGGACTAGCGGGGGCACCGGGGAGCTGTTTTTT. Amino acids: CASSRTSGGTGELFF.